This T cell receptor beta chain was identified during a study of blood T cells in healthy people across ages. CDR3 length equals 12 residues. Germline CDR1 and CDR2: DFQATT and SNEGSKA (reference sequence). Deletions cut 8 bases from V and 3 bases from J, with 14 bases between. Then a second PCR, running roughly 7 to 11 cycles, was carried out with a sample-barcoded 5' primer and a J-beta primer mix. TCRdb reprocessed the 5' RACE reads with MiXCR, giving one entry per CDR3 protein. The data contain more than 650,000 distinct CDR3 sequences, about a fifth of them singletons. This sequence originates from a man between 65 and 79 years old in good health. The genes are TRBV20-1 and TRBJ2-7; D possibly matches TRBD1 or TRBD2 (5 bases each). Sequenced material: blood. The CDR3 sequence: CSLRGLRYEQYF. CDR3 nucleotide sequence: TGCAGTCTACGGGGCCTACGCTACGAGCAGTACTTC.